Included here is one TCR beta chain sequence, with context. The data derive from a study of blood T cell repertoires in COVID-19. As for the study in general: Sites in the United States, Italy and Spain provided acute and convalescent COVID-19 samples.

Measured with immunoSEQ multiplex PCR; TCRdb has only the in-frame clones, and not every one. The repertoire holds 50,000 to 55,000 clones, with over 75% as singletons. CDR1 is KGHDR, CDR2 SFDVKD, per germline. The CDR3 totals 15 residues. V lost 7 bases and J lost 7; bases outside the gene matches: 10. This sequence joins TRBV24-1 and TRBJ2-2, with 8 bases lining up with TRBD1. The sequence was collected from a man between 70 and 80 years old with acute or convalescent COVID-19. Input material: peripheral blood. CDR3 DNA sequence: TGTGCCACCAGCAGCACAGGGGGTAGAGACGGGGAGCTGTTTTTT. It encodes CATSSTGGRDGELFF.